The entry that follows covers one T cell receptor (beta chain) sequence. Its antigen is still unknown. The data were obtained in a study of monozygotic twins with inflammatory bowel disease. Overall study findings and caveats: IBD patients shared fewer clonotypes with others than healthy twins, especially with disease activity.

The CDR3 spans 12 residues. CDR1 and CDR2 (germline): SGHAT, FQNNGV. Reprocessing the 5' RACE reads, TCRdb reports a single entry for every CDR3 protein and omits DNA. The sample holds 190,000 or so distinct CDR3 sequences. This chain links TRBV11-2 with TRBJ1-2. Input material: blood. This TCR derives from a human donor with ulcerative colitis or Crohn's disease, or a healthy co-twin of an affected twin (not recorded which). CDR3 region: CASSLGAYGYTF.